What follows are 15 T cell receptor beta chains derived from one specimen sequenced in a study of T cells in Graves' hyperthyroidism and ophthalmopathy. The source material, RNA transcripts, was used to amplify TCR beta CDR3 regions. A set of HTBI primers served as the primers for a first-round RT-PCR of the TCR CDR3. TCRdb fed the multiplex PCR reads into MiXCR, producing one record per CDR3 protein. The profile shows about 480,000 distinct CDR3 sequences, about 22% of them singletons. The sequenced material came from blood. The receptors come from a woman aged 70-85 years with Graves' ophthalmopathy.

The chain links TRBV10-3 to TRBJ1-4; D gene uncertain. The germline V gene has CDR1 ENHRY and CDR2 SYGVKD. V was shortened by 11 bases and J by 4 bases, with 14 bases between the two germline ends. CDR3 length equals 13 residues. The CDR3 DNA follows: TGTGCCCTCACGCAAGTAAATAATGAAAAACTGTTTTTT. Amino acids: CALTQVNNEKLFF.

This clonotype was seen ten or more times. The chain uses TRBV2 and TRBJ2-6; tentatively, D is TRBD1 (6 bases). V was trimmed by 4 bases and J by 0 bases, leaving 7 bases between them. Germline V gene data show CDR1 as SNHLY and CDR2 as FYNNEI. The CDR3 length is 15 residues. The CDR3 DNA sequence: TGTGCCAGCAGTGCCAGGGGCTCTGGGGCCAACGTCCTGACTTTC. Translated, it gives CASSARGSGANVLTF.

The chain joins TRBV30 to TRBJ1-6; D is undetermined. Germline CDR1 GTSNPN, CDR2 SVGIG (reference sequence). Trimming cost V 0 bases and J 7 bases, with 10 bases left between them. The CDR3 extends over 14 amino acids. CDR3 bases: TGTGCCTGGAGTGTAACCAGGATGAATTCACCCCTCCACTTT. Its translation: CAWSVTRMNSPLHF.

This clonotype was seen more than once but under ten times. The chain recombines TRBV9 with TRBJ1-2, with D maybe TRBD1 (6 bases). Trimming left V 3 bases short and J 4 bases short, with 19 bases between. CDR3 length equals 16 residues. Germline V lookup: CDR1 SGDLS, CDR2 YYNGEE. The CDR3 here is CASSDAFRGGGYGYTF. Written as DNA, the CDR3 is TGTGCCAGCAGCGATGCCTTCAGGGGAGGGGGCTATGGCTACACCTTC. The whole variable domain, remainder taken from reference TRBV9 and TRBJ1-2, is DSGVTQTPKHLITATGQRVTLRCSPRSGDLSVYWYQQSLDQGLQFLIQYYNGEERAKGNILERFSAQQFPDLHSELNLSSLELGDSALYFCASSDAFRGGGYGYTFGSGTRLTVV.

This chain connects TRBV19 to TRBJ2-1, with TRBD2 matching over 11 bases. The germline gives CDR1 LNHDA, CDR2 SQIVND (reference sequence). CDR3 length: 19 residues. J was trimmed by 1 base and V by 5 bases; bases with no gene match: 13. CDR3 nucleotide sequence: TGTGCCAGTAGTTCCTTACCACTAGCGGGAGCGATGTCCTACAATGAGCAGTTCTTC. Its protein product is CASSSLPLAGAMSYNEQFF.

This clonotype was observed a handful of times. This rearrangement joins TRBV11-1 to TRBJ2-1; D may be TRBD1 (5 bases). Germline values: CDR1 SGHAT, CDR2 FQDESV (reference sequence). Trimming cost V 8 bases and J 3 bases, with 14 bases left between them. CDR3 length: 14 amino acids. The CDR3 DNA sequence: TGTGCCAGCGAGGAAGACAGCGACTACAATGAGCAGTTCTTC. Its protein product is CASEEDSDYNEQFF.

This clonotype came up many times. This chain connects TRBV5-1 to TRBJ1-2, with 11 bases fitting TRBD1. From germline, CDR1 is SGHRS and CDR2 YFSETQ. The CDR3 loop spans 13 amino acids. Trimming removed 3 bases from V and 8 bases from J; junction bases left unmatched: 3. Written as DNA, the CDR3 is TGCGCCAGCAGCTGGGACAGGGGGGGAGGCTACACCTTC. This codes for CASSWDRGGGYTF. The full variable domain, with the rest looked up from reference TRBV5-1 and TRBJ1-2, is KAGVTQTPRYLIKTRGQQVTLSCSPISGHRSVSWYQQTPGQGLQFLFEYFSETQRNKGNFPGRFSGRQFSNSRSEMNVSTLELGDSALYLCASSWDRGGGYTFGSGTRLTVV.

There are a few counts of this clonotype. The gene calls are TRBV20-1 and TRBJ1-6, with D unresolved. Germline V gives CDR1 DFQATT, CDR2 SNEGSKA (reference sequence). Trimming pared 5 bases from V and 9 bases from J, leaving 14 bases between. The CDR3 length is 13 residues. The DNA of the CDR3 is TGCAGTGCTGGAAAAAAGATTTTTTCACCCCTCCACTTT. Protein: CSAGKKIFSPLHF.

In its sample, this clonotype was seen a few times. This chain connects TRBV30 to TRBJ2-7; the D gene is possibly TRBD2 (5 bases). Germline-derived CDR1 and CDR2 are GTSNPN and SVGIG (reference sequence). The CDR3 runs 15 residues. Between the trimmed V and J ends, which lost 5 bases and 2 bases, there was a span of 19 bases. The CDR3 DNA follows: TGTGCCTGGGGAACCCCGCAGCTGCGGGCCTACGAGCAGTACTTC. Its translation: CAWGTPQLRAYEQYF.

This clonotype was counted at least ten times. The chain links TRBV6-1 to TRBJ2-5, with 15 nucleotides matching TRBD2. Germline CDR1 MNHNS, CDR2 SASEGT. There are 16 residues in the CDR3. V shed 4 bases and J 5 bases; nucleotides not matched to a gene: 5. DNA of the CDR3: TGTGCCAGCAGTGGGACTAGCGGGAGGGCCTGGGAGACCCAGTACTTC. This gives the protein CASSGTSGRAWETQYF.

The table lists this clonotype with many counts. This chain links TRBV28 with TRBJ2-5, with D maybe TRBD2 (7 bases). Germline CDR1 and CDR2: MDHEN and SYDVKM. The V end was cut by 4 bases, the J end by 4 bases, with 10 bases between. CDR3 length: 13 amino acids. The CDR3 is CASSSGGPETQYF. The CDR3 DNA follows: TGTGCCAGCAGTTCCGGGGGGCCAGAGACCCAGTACTTC.

This clonotype was seen a single time. This chain connects TRBV28 to TRBJ1-3; no clear D gene. V was clipped by 8 bases and J by 2 bases, with 16 bases between them. CDR3 length: 15 amino acids. Looked up from germline, CDR1 is MDHEN and CDR2 is SYDVKM. CDR3 nucleotide sequence: TGTGCCAGCGTCTGGACCAAAAAGGCTGGAAACACCATATATTTT. Protein: CASVWTKKAGNTIYF.

The chain employs TRBV9 and TRBJ1-2; 7 nucleotides align to TRBD1. The V and J ends lost 4 bases and 9 bases, in that order; junction bases with no gene match: 9. The CDR3 has 13 amino acids. CDR1 is SGDLS, CDR2 YYNGEE, per germline. CDR3 bases: TGTGCCAGCAGCTCTAGACAGGGAACGAGCTACACCTTC. It encodes CASSSRQGTSYTF.

The V gene is TRBV15, the J gene TRBJ2-3, with D possibly being TRBD2 (7 bases). Deletions cut 5 bases from V and 5 bases from J, with 17 bases between. Germline V gene lookup returns CDR1 LNHNV and CDR2 YYDKDF (reference sequence). The CDR3 is 15 amino acids. The CDR3 DNA reads TGTGCCACCAGCGAGAGGAGGGGGGGCGTAGATACGCAGTATTTT. Protein: CATSERRGGVDTQYF.

This clonotype was detected ten times or more. This chain connects TRBV6-1 to TRBJ1-2; D is undetermined. Germline V CDR1 and CDR2: MNHNS, SASEGT. V was trimmed by 1 base and J by 5 bases, leaving 5 bases between them. This CDR3 spans 12 amino acids. The CDR3 sequence: CASSEGGYGYTF. The CDR3, as DNA: TGTGCCAGCAGTGAAGGGGGTTATGGCTACACCTTC.